These 26 T cell receptor beta chains were sequenced from one sample in a study of T-cell reconstitution after alpha-beta-depleted transplantation in children. Unique molecular identifiers were built into the TCRbeta library. TCRdb re-analysed the PCR reads in MiXCR, keeping a single row per CDR3 protein. The table shows approximately 210,000 distinct CDR3 sequences, with more than 14% occurring only once. The material was PBMCs from the stem cell graft donor, obtained from the stem cell graft. The receptors come from a human donor who donated a stem cell graft to a child with acute lymphoblastic leukemia.

This clonotype was detected ten times or more. This chain uses TRBV5-1 with TRBJ2-3; no reliable D call. The CDR3 length is 12 residues. V lost 4 bases and J 6 bases, leaving 9 bases between the germline ends. Germline assignment: CDR1 SGHRS and CDR2 YFSETQ. The CDR3 region has the DNA TGCGCCAGCAGCATGGACGGGGATACGCAGTATTTT. Its protein is CASSMDGDTQYF.

This clonotype was counted ten times or more. This chain uses TRBV20-1 with TRBJ1-2, with D unresolved. The germline CDR1 and CDR2 sequences are DFQATT and SNEGSKA (reference sequence). CDR3 length equals 13 residues. V shed 6 bases and J shed 3 bases, with 14 bases lying between them. CDR3 DNA: TGCAGTGCCCTGAGGCGGACTGACTATGGCTACACCTTC. Translation: CSALRRTDYGYTF.

V gene TRBV20-1 combines with J gene TRBJ2-5; 15 bases fit TRBD2. Germline CDR1 is DFQATT and CDR2 is SNEGSKA (reference sequence). After removal of 4 bases from V and 7 bases from J, the junction contained 10 bases not matched to a gene. The CDR3 covers 16 residues. This CDR3 is CSATRGTSGRIGTQYF. The CDR3 nucleotides read TGCAGTGCTACCAGAGGGACTAGCGGGAGGATTGGGACCCAGTACTTC.

This clonotype was found many times. This rearrangement joins TRBV5-4 to TRBJ2-3; weak D call: TRBD2 (5 bases). The germline V gene has CDR1 SGHNT and CDR2 YYREEE (reference sequence). V lost 6 bases and J 0 bases, leaving 11 bases between the germline ends. This CDR3 contains 14 residues. The CDR3 sequence is CASNTGWSTDTQYF. The CDR3 DNA follows: TGTGCCAGCAACACGGGATGGAGCACAGATACGCAGTATTTT.

The sample holds many counts of this clonotype. CDR3 sequence (DNA): TGCGCCAGCAGCCCAGGGGCCTCTGGGGCCAACGTCCTGACTTTC. Amino acids: CASSPGASGANVLTF. The rearrangement links TRBV5-1 to TRBJ2-6; TRBD1 is a possible D gene (6 bases). Trimming took off 4 bases at V and 0 bases at J, with 8 bases between the two ends. The CDR3 totals 15 residues. Germline V CDR1 and CDR2: SGHRS, YFSETQ.

This clonotype was recorded a few times. The V call is TRBV20-1, the J call TRBJ2-4, with 9 nucleotides matching TRBD2. V lost 6 bases, J lost 9 bases, and 15 bases stayed unmatched. The germline gives CDR1 DFQATT, CDR2 SNEGSKA (reference sequence). This CDR3 spans 15 amino acids. The CDR3 DNA reads as TGCAGTGCGGCCGGGACTAGCCTTAGCGGGGGCATTCAGTACTTC. It codes for CSAAGTSLSGGIQYF.

This clonotype was counted at least ten times. The rearrangement uses TRBV6-1 and TRBJ2-7; TRBD1 matches 11 bases. V dropped 6 bases and J dropped 0; count of bases not matched to a gene: 7. The germline gives CDR1 MNHNS, CDR2 SASEGT. The CDR3 consists of 16 residues. For the CDR3, the DNA is TGTGCCAGCAGAGAGAGGGACAGGGGGAACTCCTACGAGCAGTACTTC. This codes for CASRERDRGNSYEQYF.

The J gene is TRBJ2-4, the V gene TRBV12-3 or TRBV12-4; TRBD1 is a possible D gene (5 bases). With 1 base removed from V and 0 bases from J, the gap between germline ends came to 10 bases. The CDR3 spans 16 residues. The CDR3 reads CASSLVGHKAKNIQYF. CDR3 DNA: TGTGCCAGCAGTTTAGTAGGACACAAAGCCAAAAACATTCAGTACTTC.

This clonotype came up many times. This chain links TRBV5-6 with TRBJ2-2; the D gene is possibly TRBD2 (6 bases). This CDR3 contains 14 residues. Germline CDR1 and CDR2: SGHDT and YYEEEE. V lost 1 base to trimming and J lost 4 bases, with 8 bases between them. This chain's CDR3 is CASSLPGGTGELFF. The CDR3 DNA follows: TGTGCCAGCAGCTTGCCCGGGGGCACCGGGGAGCTGTTTTTT.

This clonotype counts as medium-sized (0.01 to 0.1%). CDR3 region: CSVSTAYEQYF. As DNA, the CDR3 is TGCAGTGTTTCGACCGCCTACGAGCAGTACTTC. This sequence joins TRBV20-1 and TRBJ2-7, with no clear D. V lost 7 bases and J 2 bases, leaving 9 bases between the germline ends. Looked up from germline, CDR1 is DFQATT and CDR2 is SNEGSKA (reference sequence). This CDR3 contains 11 residues.

This clonotype has a count of ten or more. The genes are TRBV20-1 and TRBJ1-2; no clear D gene. The CDR3 is made up of 14 amino acids. V was pared by 0 bases and J by 4 bases, with 12 bases between. Germline V gene sequence: CDR1 DFQATT, CDR2 SNEGSKA (reference sequence). CDR3 region: CSAREKGKGYGYTF. CDR3 DNA sequence: TGCAGTGCTAGAGAAAAAGGGAAGGGCTATGGCTACACCTTC.

This clonotype appeared many times. J is TRBJ2-1 and V is TRBV28; possibly TRBD1 for D (5 bases). Trimming took 4 bases from V and 4 from J, leaving 20 bases between them. This CDR3 has 17 amino acids. Germline V gene sequence: CDR1 MDHEN, CDR2 SYDVKM. CDR3 sequence (DNA): TGTGCCAGCAGTTGGGTTCAAACGGCAGGACAATACAATGAGCAGTTCTTC. This translates into CASSWVQTAGQYNEQFF.

This clonotype was observed a few times. The chain links TRBV29-1 to TRBJ2-3; 7 positions agree with TRBD2. V lost 1 base to trimming and J lost 7 bases; unmatched junction nucleotides: 14. The CDR3 sequence is 16 residues long. Germline V gene lookup returns CDR1 SQVTM and CDR2 ANQGSEA. The DNA of the CDR3 is TGCAGCGTTGAAGGGGGACTACCTACGGGCGGGAATACGCAGTATTTT. Its translation: CSVEGGLPTGGNTQYF.

The table lists this clonotype with many counts. The J gene is TRBJ2-4, the V gene TRBV12-3 or TRBV12-4; D is unresolved. This CDR3 region has 15 residues. The ends were cut back, 6 bases at V and 10 bases at J, with 22 bases in the middle. Here the CDR3 reads CASRSRGRSVGIQYF. CDR3 coding DNA: TGTGCCAGCAGAAGCCGAGGACGATCCGTTGGGATTCAGTACTTC.

This clonotype was seen at least ten times. This chain connects TRBV12-3 or TRBV12-4 to TRBJ2-2; 7 bases fit TRBD1. The CDR3 consists of 17 residues. V trimming: 7 bases; J trimming: 0 bases; junction bases outside the gene matches: 11. The CDR3 DNA follows: TGTGCCAGCACCCTGGGGGTGACAGGGTCGAACACCGGGGAGCTGTTTTTT. Protein product: CASTLGVTGSNTGELFF.

This clonotype was seen many times. The V gene is TRBV6-2 or TRBV6-3, the J gene TRBJ1-1; the D is unclear. V shed 0 bases and J shed 1 base, with 9 bases lying between them. Germline-derived CDR1 and CDR2 are MNHEY and SVGEGT. The CDR3 is 15 residues long. This chain's CDR3 is CASSYSHRGNTEAFF. The DNA of the CDR3 is TGTGCCAGCAGTTACTCACACCGGGGGAACACTGAAGCTTTCTTT.

This chain links TRBV20-1 with TRBJ1-2, with 9 nucleotides matching TRBD1. Losses at the gene ends were 0 bases for V and 10 bases for J; bases not matched to a gene: 18. Germline V CDR1 and CDR2: DFQATT, SNEGSKA (reference sequence). CDR3 length equals 17 residues. CDR3 amino acids: CSARDHGGMGQGNDYTF. The DNA for the CDR3 is TGCAGTGCTAGAGATCACGGGGGCATGGGACAGGGTAATGACTACACCTTC.

This clonotype was observed at least ten times. CDR3 sequence reads: CSVLDRGSYKQFF. The CDR3 DNA sequence: TGCAGCGTGTTAGACAGGGGGTCCTACAAGCAGTTCTTC. The rearrangement joins TRBV29-1 to TRBJ2-1; 9 bases agree with TRBD1. Unmatched junction bases numbered 11, after V lost 6 bases and J lost 11 bases. Germline V lookup: CDR1 SQVTM, CDR2 ANQGSEA. The CDR3 is made up of 13 amino acids.

Regarding this clonotype: This may be a read error: a much more frequent sequence differs by one nucleotide. The chain couples TRBV29-1 to TRBJ2-3, with 7 bases fitting TRBD2. Germline values: CDR1 SQVTM, CDR2 ANQGSEA. This CDR3 has 12 amino acids. Trimming at V came to 0 bases and at J to 12 bases, leaving 6 bases not matched to a gene. The CDR3 region has the DNA TGCAGCGTTGAAGATCGGCGGGAGCCCCAGTATTTT. Translating gives CSVEDRREPQYF.

The chain has TRBV4-2 and TRBJ1-3, with a weak D call TRBD1 (5 bases). The germline V gene has CDR1 LGHNA and CDR2 YNFKEQ. Trimming pared 0 bases from V and 1 base from J, leaving 7 bases between. The CDR3 contains 15 residues. CDR3 sequence reads: CASSQDQGSGNTIYF. DNA of the CDR3: TGTGCCAGCAGCCAAGATCAGGGTTCTGGAAACACCATATATTTT.

This clonotype was observed a single time. The rearrangement joins TRBV24-1 to TRBJ2-1; weak D call: TRBD2 (6 bases). Germline values: CDR1 KGHDR, CDR2 SFDVKD. With 4 bases removed from V and 7 bases from J, the gap between germline ends came to 16 bases. The CDR3 has 15 residues. The CDR3, as DNA: TGTGCCACCAGTGAAACGTCGGACGGACTAAATGAGCAGTTCTTC. This gives the protein CATSETSDGLNEQFF.

This clonotype was counted ten times or more. The chain has TRBV12-3 or TRBV12-4 and TRBJ2-1; 9 bases match TRBD1. J gave up 1 base and V 4 bases, and 8 bases lay outside the gene matches. The CDR3 is made up of 17 amino acids. The CDR3: CASSSGTGFLSYNEQFF. CDR3 DNA sequence: TGTGCCAGCAGTTCAGGGACAGGGTTTCTGTCCTACAATGAGCAGTTCTTC.

This clonotype was found many times. The chain carries TRBV12-3 or TRBV12-4 and TRBJ2-5; a possible D gene is TRBD2 (6 bases). The CDR3 loop spans 14 amino acids. V lost 6 bases and J 7 bases, leaving 18 bases between the germline ends. CDR3 sequence: CASRDLSEAGTQYF. The CDR3 DNA reads TGTGCCAGCAGAGATTTATCCGAAGCGGGGACCCAGTACTTC.

The table lists this clonotype with many counts. This sequence joins TRBV5-1 and TRBJ2-2; TRBD2 matches 9 bases. The CDR3 loop spans 15 amino acids. J lost 6 bases, V lost 2 bases, and 5 bases had no gene match. Germline loops: CDR1 SGHRS, CDR2 YFSETQ. The CDR3 sequence is CASSFLAGYAGELFF. CDR3 DNA sequence: TGCGCCAGCAGCTTCCTAGCGGGATATGCCGGGGAGCTGTTTTTT.

This clonotype was seen many times. The CDR3 loop reads CASSPRTVMNTEAFF. The CDR3 DNA follows: TGTGCCAGCAGCCCAAGGACAGTGATGAACACTGAAGCTTTCTTT. The chain joins TRBV3-1 to TRBJ1-1; maybe TRBD1 (6 bases). The CDR3 is 15 residues long. Germline V gene lookup returns CDR1 LGHDT and CDR2 YNNKEL (reference sequence). Between the trimmed V and J ends, which lost 4 bases and 0 bases, there was a span of 12 bases.

This clonotype was counted a few times. The chain has TRBV20-1 and TRBJ2-7; perhaps TRBD2 as D (5 bases). V gave up 1 base and J gave up 0 bases, with 7 bases separating them. From germline, CDR1 is DFQATT and CDR2 SNEGSKA (reference sequence). The CDR3 runs to 13 residues. The CDR3 here is CSARGGSSYEQYF. CDR3 bases: TGCAGTGCTAGAGGAGGGAGCTCCTACGAGCAGTACTTC.